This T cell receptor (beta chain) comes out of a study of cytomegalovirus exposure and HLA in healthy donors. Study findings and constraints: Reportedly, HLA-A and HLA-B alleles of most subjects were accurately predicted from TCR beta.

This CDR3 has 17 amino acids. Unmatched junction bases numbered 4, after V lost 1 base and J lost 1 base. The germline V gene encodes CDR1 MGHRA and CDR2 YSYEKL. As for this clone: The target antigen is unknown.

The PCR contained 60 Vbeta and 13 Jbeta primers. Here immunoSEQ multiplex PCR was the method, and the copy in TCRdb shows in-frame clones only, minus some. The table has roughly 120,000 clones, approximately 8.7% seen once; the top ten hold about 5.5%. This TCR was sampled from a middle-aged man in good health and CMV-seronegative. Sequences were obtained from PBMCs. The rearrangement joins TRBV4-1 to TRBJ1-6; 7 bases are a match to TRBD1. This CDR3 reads CASSQANRGSYNSPLHF. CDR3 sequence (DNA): TGCGCCAGCAGCCAAGCCAACAGGGGATCCTATAATTCACCCCTCCACTTT.